These 7 T cell receptor beta chains share one sample of origin, sequenced in a study of T cells in Graves' hyperthyroidism and ophthalmopathy. TCR beta CDR3 sequences were amplified from RNA transcripts. When the TCR CDR3 underwent first-round RT-PCR, the HTBI primer set was used. TCRdb called the multiplex PCR reads again in MiXCR, with one record for every CDR3 protein. This sample yields about 760,000 distinct CDR3 sequences, of which under 45% are seen a single time; around 29% belongs to the top ten. Sequencing used blood. The receptors derive from a middle-aged woman with Graves' hyperthyroidism.

This clonotype has at least ten counts. The CDR3 loop reads CASTPGQGGTQYF. The CDR3 bases are TGTGCCAGCACCCCGGGACAGGGGGGGACCCAGTACTTC. The chain recombines TRBV7-6 with TRBJ2-5; 11 nucleotides match TRBD1. The germline V gene has CDR1 SGHVS and CDR2 FNYEAQ. The CDR3 has 13 residues. V shed 7 bases, J shed 7 bases, and the junction held 5 bases outside the gene matches.

This chain uses TRBV29-1 with TRBJ2-7, with D uncertain. Near its end, the DNA agrees better with TRBJ2-1, so the J call may be wrong. The germline V gene has CDR1 SQVTM and CDR2 ANQGSEA. The CDR3 has 13 residues. The CDR3 DNA sequence: TGCAGCGTTGATATTGGGTCCTACAATGAGCAGTTCTTC. Encoded protein: CSVDIGSYNEQFF.

This clonotype was found a few times. This rearrangement joins TRBV20-1 to TRBJ2-7; TRBD2 matches at 11 bases. There are 15 residues in the CDR3. Germline V CDR1 and CDR2: DFQATT, SNEGSKA (reference sequence). Trimming at V came to 1 base and at J to 6 bases, leaving 8 bases not matched to a gene. The CDR3 DNA is TGCAGTGCTAGAGGCACTAGCGGGAGTATCGGCGAGCAGTACTTC. Translating gives CSARGTSGSIGEQYF.

At least ten counts were recorded for this clonotype. J is TRBJ1-4 and V is TRBV29-1; possible D gene TRBD1, 6 bases. This CDR3 is built from 17 residues. V was clipped by 6 bases and J by 0 bases, with 20 bases between them. From germline, CDR1 is SQVTM and CDR2 ANQGSEA. The CDR3 is CSVPGGASGSTNEKLFF. The CDR3 DNA sequence: TGCAGCGTCCCCGGGGGCGCTTCTGGGTCAACTAATGAAAAACTGTTTTTT.

This clonotype has ten or more counts. This sequence joins TRBV27 and TRBJ1-6; no clear D gene. This CDR3 spans 14 amino acids. From germline, CDR1 is MNHEY and CDR2 SMNVEV (reference sequence). V lost 8 bases, J lost 11 bases, and 19 bases lay in between. The CDR3 sequence is CASGVLTRTAPLHF. CDR3 in DNA: TGTGCCAGCGGGGTCCTGACGAGGACGGCACCCCTCCACTTT.

The chain uses TRBV7-3 and TRBJ1-5; the match to TRBD1 covers 12 bases. The trim removed 5 bases at V and 6 bases at J, leaving 11 bases unmatched. The CDR3 has 17 amino acids. Germline V lookup: CDR1 SGHTA, CDR2 FQGTGA. CDR3 sequence reads: CASSRYDRDRGRQPQHF. CDR3 coding DNA: TGTGCCAGCAGCCGCTACGACCGGGACAGGGGGCGTCAGCCCCAGCATTTT.

Points on this clonotype: Because the CDR3 is missing its conserved closing phenylalanine or tryptophan, this is likely a read error. The chain combines TRBV20-1 with TRBJ1-1, with D perhaps matching TRBD1 (6 bases). From germline, CDR1 is DFQATT and CDR2 SNEGSKA (reference sequence). CDR3 size: 13 residues. CDR3 sequence: CSARKDRYTEAFL. DNA for the CDR3: TGCAGTGCTAGGAAGGACAGATACACCGAAGCTTTCCTT.